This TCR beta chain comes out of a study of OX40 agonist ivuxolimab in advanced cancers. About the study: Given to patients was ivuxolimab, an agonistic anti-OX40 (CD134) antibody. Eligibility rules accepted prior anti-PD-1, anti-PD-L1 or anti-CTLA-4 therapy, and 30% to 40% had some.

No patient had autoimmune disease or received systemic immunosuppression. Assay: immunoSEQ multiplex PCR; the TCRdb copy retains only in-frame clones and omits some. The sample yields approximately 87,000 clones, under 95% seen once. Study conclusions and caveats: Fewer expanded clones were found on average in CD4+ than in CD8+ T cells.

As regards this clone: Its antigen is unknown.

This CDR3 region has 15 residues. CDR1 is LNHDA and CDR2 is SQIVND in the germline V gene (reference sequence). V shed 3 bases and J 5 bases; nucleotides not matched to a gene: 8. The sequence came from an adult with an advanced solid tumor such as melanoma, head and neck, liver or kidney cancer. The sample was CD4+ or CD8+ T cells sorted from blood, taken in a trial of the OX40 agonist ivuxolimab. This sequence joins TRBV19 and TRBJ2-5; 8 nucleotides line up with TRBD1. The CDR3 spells CASSMGSGGGETQYF. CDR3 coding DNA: TGTGCCAGTAGTATGGGATCAGGGGGCGGGGAGACCCAGTACTTC.